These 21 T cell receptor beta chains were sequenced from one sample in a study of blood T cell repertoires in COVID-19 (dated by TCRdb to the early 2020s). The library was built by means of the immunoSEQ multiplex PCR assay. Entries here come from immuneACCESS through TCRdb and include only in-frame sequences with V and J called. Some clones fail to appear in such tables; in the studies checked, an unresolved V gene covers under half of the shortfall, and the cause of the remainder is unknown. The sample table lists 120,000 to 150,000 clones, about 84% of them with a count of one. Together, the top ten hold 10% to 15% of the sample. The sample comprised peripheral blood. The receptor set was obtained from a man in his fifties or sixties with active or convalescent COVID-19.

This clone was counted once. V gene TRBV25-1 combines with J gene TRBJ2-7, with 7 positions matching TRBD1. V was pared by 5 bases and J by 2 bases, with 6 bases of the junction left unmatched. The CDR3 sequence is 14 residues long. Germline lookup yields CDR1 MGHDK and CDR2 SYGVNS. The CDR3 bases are TGTGCCAGCAGTTCGGGTAGGGGGCCCTACGAGCAGTACTTC. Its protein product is CASSSGRGPYEQYF.

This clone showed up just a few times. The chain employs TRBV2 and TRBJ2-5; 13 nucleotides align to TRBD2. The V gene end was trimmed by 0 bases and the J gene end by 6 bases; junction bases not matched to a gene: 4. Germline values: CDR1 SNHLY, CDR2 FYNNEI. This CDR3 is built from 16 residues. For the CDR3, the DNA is TGTGCCAGCAGTGAAGCGCGGACTAGCGGGAGCCAGACCCAGTACTTC. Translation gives CASSEARTSGSQTQYF.

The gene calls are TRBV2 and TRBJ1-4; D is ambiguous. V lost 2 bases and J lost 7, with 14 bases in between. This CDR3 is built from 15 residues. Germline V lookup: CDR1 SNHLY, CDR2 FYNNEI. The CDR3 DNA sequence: TGTGCCAGCAGTGAATGGATCTCGCGGGGTGAAAAACTGTTTTTT. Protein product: CASSEWISRGEKLFF.

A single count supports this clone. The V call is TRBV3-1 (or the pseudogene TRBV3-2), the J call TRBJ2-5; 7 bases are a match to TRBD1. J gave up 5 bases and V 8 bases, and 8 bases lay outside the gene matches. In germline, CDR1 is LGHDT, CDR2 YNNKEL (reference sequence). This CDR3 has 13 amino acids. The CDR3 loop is CASGAGGRETQYF. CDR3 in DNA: TGTGCCAGCGGGGCAGGGGGACGGGAGACCCAGTACTTC.

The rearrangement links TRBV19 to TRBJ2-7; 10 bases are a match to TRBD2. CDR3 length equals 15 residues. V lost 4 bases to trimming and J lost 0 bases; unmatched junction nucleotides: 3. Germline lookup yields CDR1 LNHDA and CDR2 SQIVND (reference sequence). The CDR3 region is CASSTGLADSYEQYF. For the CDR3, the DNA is TGTGCCAGTAGTACAGGACTAGCGGACTCCTACGAGCAGTACTTC.

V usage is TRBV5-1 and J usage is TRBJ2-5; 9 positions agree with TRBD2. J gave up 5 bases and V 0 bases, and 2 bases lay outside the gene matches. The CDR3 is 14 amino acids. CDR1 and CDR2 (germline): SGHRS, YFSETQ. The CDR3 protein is CASSLGAGGETQYF. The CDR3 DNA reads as TGCGCCAGCAGCTTGGGTGCGGGAGGGGAGACCCAGTACTTC.

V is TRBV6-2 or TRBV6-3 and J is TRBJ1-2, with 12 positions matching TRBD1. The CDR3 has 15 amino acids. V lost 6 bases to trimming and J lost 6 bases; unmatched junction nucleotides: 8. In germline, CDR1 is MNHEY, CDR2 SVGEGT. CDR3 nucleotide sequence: TGTGCCAGCAGCGGCATCAGGGACAGGGGGCATGGCTACACCTTC. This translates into CASSGIRDRGHGYTF.

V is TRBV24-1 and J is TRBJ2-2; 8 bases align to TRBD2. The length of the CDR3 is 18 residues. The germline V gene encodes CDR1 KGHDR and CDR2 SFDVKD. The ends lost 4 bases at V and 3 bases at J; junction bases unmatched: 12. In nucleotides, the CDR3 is TGTGCCACCAGTGACCGGGAGGGACCGAGATTCTACACCGGGGAGCTGTTTTTT. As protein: CATSDREGPRFYTGELFF.

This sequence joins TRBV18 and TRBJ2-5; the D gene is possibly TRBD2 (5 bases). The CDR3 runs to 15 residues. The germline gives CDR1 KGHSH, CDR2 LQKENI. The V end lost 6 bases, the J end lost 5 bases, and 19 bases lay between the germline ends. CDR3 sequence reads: CASSSQILVMETQYF. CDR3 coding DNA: TGTGCCAGCTCGTCCCAGATACTAGTCATGGAGACCCAGTACTTC.

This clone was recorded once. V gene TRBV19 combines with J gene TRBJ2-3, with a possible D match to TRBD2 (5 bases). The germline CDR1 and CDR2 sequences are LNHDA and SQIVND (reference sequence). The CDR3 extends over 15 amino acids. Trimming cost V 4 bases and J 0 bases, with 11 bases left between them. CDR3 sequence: CASSTLAASTDTQYF. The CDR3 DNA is TGTGCCAGTAGTACCCTAGCAGCTAGCACAGATACGCAGTATTTT.

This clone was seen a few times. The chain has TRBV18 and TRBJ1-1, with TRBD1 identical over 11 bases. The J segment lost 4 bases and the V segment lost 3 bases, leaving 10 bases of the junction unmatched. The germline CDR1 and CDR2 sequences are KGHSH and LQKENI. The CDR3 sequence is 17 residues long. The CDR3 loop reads CASSPELFGTGGTEAFF. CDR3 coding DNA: TGTGCCAGCTCACCTGAACTTTTTGGGACAGGGGGCACTGAAGCTTTCTTT.

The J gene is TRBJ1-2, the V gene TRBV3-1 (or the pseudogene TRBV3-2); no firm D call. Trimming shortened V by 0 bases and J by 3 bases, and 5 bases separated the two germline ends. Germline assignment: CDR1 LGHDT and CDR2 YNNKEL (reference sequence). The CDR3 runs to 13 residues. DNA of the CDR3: TGTGCCAGCAGCCAAGACAGGCACTATGGCTACACCTTC. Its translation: CASSQDRHYGYTF.

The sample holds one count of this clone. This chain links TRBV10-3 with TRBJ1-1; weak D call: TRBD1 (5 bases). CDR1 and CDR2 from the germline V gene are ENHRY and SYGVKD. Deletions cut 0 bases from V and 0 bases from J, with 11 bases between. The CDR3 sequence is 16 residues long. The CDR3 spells CAISESNPRVNTEAFF. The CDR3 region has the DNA TGTGCCATCAGTGAGTCGAACCCCAGGGTGAACACTGAAGCTTTCTTT.

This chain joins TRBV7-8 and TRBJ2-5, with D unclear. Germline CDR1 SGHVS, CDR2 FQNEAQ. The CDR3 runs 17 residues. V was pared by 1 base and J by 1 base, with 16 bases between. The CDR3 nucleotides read TGTGCCAGCAGCTTAGGTCTGGGCCGAGTACTCCAAGAGACCCAGTACTTC. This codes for CASSLGLGRVLQETQYF. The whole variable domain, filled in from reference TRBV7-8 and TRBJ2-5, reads GAGVSQSPRYKVAKRGQDVALRCDPISGHVSLFWYQQALGQGPEFLTYFQNEAQLDKSGLPSDRFFAERPEGSVSTLKIQRTQQEDSAVYLCASSLGLGRVLQETQYFGPGTRLLVL.

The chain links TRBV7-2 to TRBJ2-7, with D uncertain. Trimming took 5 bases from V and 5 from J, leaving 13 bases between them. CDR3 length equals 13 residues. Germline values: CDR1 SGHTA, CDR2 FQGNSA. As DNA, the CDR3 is TGTGCCAGCAGCGCCGTCGGTACCCACGAGCAGTACTTC. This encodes CASSAVGTHEQYF.

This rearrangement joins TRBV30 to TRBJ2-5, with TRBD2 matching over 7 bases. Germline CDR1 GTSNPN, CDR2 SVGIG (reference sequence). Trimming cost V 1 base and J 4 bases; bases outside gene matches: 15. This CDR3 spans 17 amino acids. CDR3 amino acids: CAWSDPHPPGGRETQYF. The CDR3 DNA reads TGTGCCTGGAGTGACCCCCATCCTCCCGGGGGGAGAGAGACCCAGTACTTC.

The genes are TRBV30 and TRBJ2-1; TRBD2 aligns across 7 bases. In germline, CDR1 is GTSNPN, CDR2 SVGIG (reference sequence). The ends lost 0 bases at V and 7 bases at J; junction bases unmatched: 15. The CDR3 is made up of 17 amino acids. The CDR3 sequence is CAWSVREEASGGNEQFF. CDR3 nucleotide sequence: TGTGCCTGGAGTGTACGTGAGGAAGCTAGCGGTGGGAATGAGCAGTTCTTC.

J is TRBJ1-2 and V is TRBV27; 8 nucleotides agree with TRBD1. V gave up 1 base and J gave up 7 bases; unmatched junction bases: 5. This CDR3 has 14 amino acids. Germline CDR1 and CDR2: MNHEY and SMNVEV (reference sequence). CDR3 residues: CASSLWQGASGYTF. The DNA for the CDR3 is TGTGCCAGCAGTTTATGGCAGGGGGCGAGTGGCTACACCTTC.

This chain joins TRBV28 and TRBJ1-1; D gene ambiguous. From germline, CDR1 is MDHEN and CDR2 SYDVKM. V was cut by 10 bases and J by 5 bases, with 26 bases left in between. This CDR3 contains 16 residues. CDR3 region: CATRSRTLALGTEAFF. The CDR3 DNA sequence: TGTGCCACCAGGTCCCGGACTCTTGCCCTAGGGACTGAAGCTTTCTTT.

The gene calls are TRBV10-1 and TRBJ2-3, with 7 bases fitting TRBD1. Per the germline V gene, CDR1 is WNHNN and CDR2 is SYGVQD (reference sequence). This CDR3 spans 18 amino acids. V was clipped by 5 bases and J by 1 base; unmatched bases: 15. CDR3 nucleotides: TGCGCCAGCAGTCCCCAACGCGGCCAGGGGGACGGCACAGATACGCAGTATTTT. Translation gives CASSPQRGQGDGTDTQYF.

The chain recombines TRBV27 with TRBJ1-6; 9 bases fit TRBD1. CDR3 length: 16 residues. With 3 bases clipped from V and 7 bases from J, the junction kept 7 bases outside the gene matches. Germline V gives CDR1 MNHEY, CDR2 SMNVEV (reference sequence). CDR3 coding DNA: TGTGCCAGCAGTTTCGCCGCCGGACAGGGGAATTCACCCCTCCACTTT. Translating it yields CASSFAAGQGNSPLHF.